These 14 T cell receptor beta chains share one sample of origin, sequenced in a study of shared clonotypes between healthy human individuals. The method was immunoSEQ multiplex PCR; TCRdb's version includes in-frame clones alone and lacks a portion of them. Of about 1.1 million clones in the sample, around 78% are singletons; the top ten hold approximately 0.5%. Sequenced material: memory CD4+ T cells from PBMCs. As to subset: CD45RA-negative fraction. The origin of the receptors is a man between 18 and 35 years old in good health. Some clones in this sample may be carry-over from other donors' samples.

The chain is built from TRBV6-5 and TRBJ1-1, with TRBD1 as a possible D gene (6 bases). CDR3 length equals 12 residues. Germline-derived CDR1 and CDR2 are MNHEY and SVGAGI. V was shortened by 0 bases and J by 10 bases, with 9 bases between the two germline ends. CDR3 in DNA: TGTGCCAGCAGTTACTCGACAGGACTAGCTTTCTTT. This gives the protein CASSYSTGLAFF.

J is TRBJ1-5 and V is TRBV6-1; D ambiguous. V lost 2 bases to trimming and J lost 2 bases, with 10 bases between them. CDR1 is MNHNS and CDR2 is SASEGT in the germline V gene. The CDR3 sequence is 15 residues long. Here the CDR3 reads CASSERDPGNQPQHF. The DNA of the CDR3 is TGTGCCAGCAGTGAACGCGATCCCGGCAATCAGCCCCAGCATTTT.

The V gene is TRBV15, the J gene TRBJ2-5; 8 positions match TRBD1. The germline V gene encodes CDR1 LNHNV and CDR2 YYDKDF (reference sequence). V shed 0 bases, J shed 5 bases, and the junction held 14 bases outside the gene matches. This CDR3 spans 18 amino acids. CDR3 nucleotides: TGTGCCACCAGCAGAGATCCCAACGCCGACAGGGGAGGTGAGACCCAGTACTTC. Translating gives CATSRDPNADRGGETQYF.

This clone was observed once. The chain carries TRBV5-1 and TRBJ2-3, with D hard to call. CDR1 is SGHRS and CDR2 is YFSETQ in the germline V gene. V lost 1 base to trimming and J lost 4 bases, with 7 bases between them. This CDR3 region has 13 residues. The CDR3, as DNA: TGCGCCAGCAGCTTGAGTTGGGCAGATACGCAGTATTTT. Residues: CASSLSWADTQYF.

The chain has TRBV7-9 and TRBJ1-4; TRBD1 matches 9 bases. CDR1 and CDR2 from the germline V gene are SEHNR and FQNEAQ (reference sequence). This CDR3 is built from 16 residues. V shed 4 bases, J shed 1 base, and the junction held 4 bases outside the gene matches. The DNA for the CDR3 is TGTGCCAGCAGCTCTAGACAGGGGGAAACTAATGAAAAACTGTTTTTT. This encodes CASSSRQGETNEKLFF.

This clone has a count of ten or more. The chain is built from TRBV7-2 and TRBJ2-1; 7 bases are a match to TRBD1. The CDR3 loop spans 13 amino acids. The V segment lost 7 bases and the J segment 9 bases; nucleotides outside the gene matches: 9. Germline lookup yields CDR1 SGHTA and CDR2 FQGNSA. CDR3: CASTITRGREQFF. DNA of the CDR3: TGTGCCAGCACCATCACTAGGGGGCGTGAGCAGTTCTTC.

V and J are TRBV5-1 and TRBJ2-5; D call uncertain. Germline-derived CDR1 and CDR2 are SGHRS and YFSETQ. This CDR3 spans 16 amino acids. The ends were cut back, 0 bases at V and 0 bases at J, with 12 bases in the middle. CDR3: CASSLVGVPNQETQYF. In DNA, the CDR3 is TGCGCCAGCAGCTTGGTAGGCGTTCCCAACCAAGAGACCCAGTACTTC. Using reference TRBV5-1 and TRBJ2-5 for the parts outside the CDR3, the full variable domain is KAGVTQTPRYLIKTRGQQVTLSCSPISGHRSVSWYQQTPGQGLQFLFEYFSETQRNKGNFPGRFSGRQFSNSRSEMNVSTLELGDSALYLCASSLVGVPNQETQYFGPGTRLLVL.

CDR3 amino acids: CASSQQVLAKNIQYF. The CDR3 region has the DNA TGCGCCAGCAGCCAACAAGTTCTAGCCAAAAACATTCAGTACTTC. The chain recombines TRBV4-1 with TRBJ2-4, with D uncertain. V was trimmed by 2 bases and J by 0 bases, leaving 8 bases between them. Germline-derived CDR1 and CDR2 are MGHRA and YSYEKL. This CDR3 is 15 amino acids long.

The chain couples TRBV7-3 to TRBJ2-7; TRBD1 agrees at 7 bases. Losses at the gene ends were 1 base for V and 5 bases for J; bases not matched to a gene: 11. Germline V gene lookup returns CDR1 SGHTA and CDR2 FQGTGA. This CDR3 has 16 residues. The CDR3 loop is CASSLKGGSLTDEQYF. The CDR3 DNA follows: TGTGCCAGCAGCTTAAAAGGGGGCTCCCTGACGGACGAGCAGTACTTC.

CDR3 region: CASSSPRNTDTQYF. CDR3 in DNA: TGTGCCAGCAGCTCACCACGTAACACAGATACGCAGTATTTT. V usage is TRBV7-3 and J usage is TRBJ2-3; D gene uncertain. Germline assignment: CDR1 SGHTA and CDR2 FQGTGA. Trimming left V 4 bases short and J 2 bases short, with 10 bases between. The CDR3 is made up of 14 amino acids. The full variable domain, in which reference TRBV7-3 and TRBJ2-3 provide the parts outside the CDR3, is GAGVSQTPSNKVTEKGKYVELRCDPISGHTALYWYRQSLGQGPEFLIYFQGTGAADDSGLPNDRFFAVRPEGSVSTLKIQRTERGDSAVYLCASSSPRNTDTQYFGPGTRLTVL.

V and J are TRBV6-4 and TRBJ2-7; tentative D call: TRBD2 (6 bases). This CDR3 comprises 15 residues. V was cut by 0 bases and J by 1 base, with 10 bases left in between. Germline CDR1 MRHNA, CDR2 SNTAGT. CDR3 residues: CASSDSGGGSYEQYF. The DNA for the CDR3 is TGTGCCAGCAGTGACTCGGGTGGGGGGTCCTACGAGCAGTACTTC.

The V and J genes are TRBV6-5 and TRBJ2-7; the D gene is possibly TRBD2 (5 bases). Looked up from germline, CDR1 is MNHEY and CDR2 is SVGAGI. This CDR3 is built from 15 residues. V was cut by 3 bases and J by 2 bases, with 14 bases left in between. The CDR3 DNA reads as TGTGCCAGCAGTTATCTTCCGGGGAAGACCTACGAGCAGTACTTC. It specifies CASSYLPGKTYEQYF.

The sample holds one count of this clone. The CDR3 spells CASSFPTGGRFEQYF. The CDR3 nucleotides are TGTGCCAGCAGCTTCCCAACAGGCGGGAGATTCGAGCAGTACTTC. The chain couples TRBV7-2 to TRBJ2-7; TRBD2 matches at 7 bases. Germline-derived CDR1 and CDR2 are SGHTA and FQGNSA. The V and J ends lost 3 bases and 6 bases, in that order; junction bases with no gene match: 11. The CDR3 is made up of 15 amino acids.

The table lists this clone with a few counts. This rearrangement joins TRBV2 to TRBJ2-3; 8 nucleotides line up with TRBD2. The CDR3 covers 16 residues. The V gene's germline CDR1 is SNHLY and CDR2 FYNNEI. V trimming: 3 bases; J trimming: 3 bases; junction bases outside the gene matches: 8. CDR3 DNA: TGTGCCAGCAGTGACGTTAGCGGGATTGATACAGATACGCAGTATTTT. The encoded protein is CASSDVSGIDTDTQYF.